This TCR beta chain was sequenced during a study of beta chain features in type 1 diabetes (dated by TCRdb to the late 2010s). The study in broad terms: Mean age, gender distribution, total cell number and subset yield were not different between patients and healthy donors. A total of around 110,000,000 sorted cells were examined across all samples, and a strong correlation was observed between cell number per subset and RNA yield. In the study, recently diagnosed type 1 diabetes patients and matched healthy donors were compared on the TCRB repertoires of their sorted circulating CD4+ T cell subsets. Naive and central memory subsets were obtained from all 30 or so donors, but regulatory and stem cell-like memory subsets were isolated from only 8 patients and roughly eight healthy donors.

The entire isolated RNA was reverse transcribed using the High Capacity cDNA Reverse Transcription Kit, and thus expressed TCRB transcripts were sequenced. For stem cell-like memory T cell samples, survey-depth immunoSEQ sequencing was used, averaging about 1 million total reads per sample. Sorted cells were lysed in RLT buffer and RNA was extracted with DNase-treated RNeasy Micro or Mini kits, depending on cell number. Each cell subset was processed on its own to prevent cross-contamination, while patient and healthy donor samples were processed together. TCRB sequences were amplified from cDNA with the immunoSEQ multiplex PCR, producing 87-bp fragments spanning the CDR3 region. The amplicons were sequenced using the Illumina HiSeq platform. As for how the authors treated the data: PCR bias was corrected computationally using synthetic template baselines, and reads within Hamming distance 2 were collapsed, with unmergeable singletons discarded. Reads were aligned to IMGT to assign V, D and J genes, CDR3 length, and insertions or deletions at six rearrangement sites. Within each subset, clonotype counts were normalized to sorted cell number, after which true diversity and Gini coefficients were computed with the tcR R package. Repertoire sharing was quantified using the overlap coefficient calculated on TCRB nucleotide sequences. The clones in this table, taken by TCRdb from immuneACCESS, are in-frame only. Not every clone is retained; where verified, under half of the shortfall comes from an unresolved V gene, and the cause of the rest is unknown. V, J and clone size are those of that table, while D and trimming were read from the DNA. This sample is represented by more than 15,000 clones; approximately 55% of them were singletons. The top ten clonotypes cover around 0.5% of the sample.

Summary of the overall study and its limitations: Naive, central memory and regulatory TCRB repertoires appeared to be more similar among patients than among healthy donors. A moderate but significant shortening of TCRB CDR3 length was observed in type 1 diabetes patients in all four CD4+ subsets. Only small numbers of individuals were included in the HLA sub-analyses, which left unresolved whether HLA type had any influence on TCRB rearrangement. Patients with type 1 diabetes made fewer insertions and deleted more nucleotides at VDJ recombination sites, implying thymic rearrangement abnormalities. Sequencing cDNA rather than genomic DNA could over-represent highly expressing activated cells, although activation and CD3 levels did not differ between groups. Shorter templates might have been favored by PCR, but patient and control samples were amplified and corrected together, so both groups would have been affected equally by any skew.

Its CDR3 holds 16 amino acids, cysteine through phenylalanine. The CDR3 DNA has 48 bases and is translated from base 1. CDR1 and CDR2 are drawn from the germline V gene: SGHAT, FQNNGV. V is trimmed back by 7 bases and J by 0 bases, and the junction contains 10 bases that no gene match accounts for. From each donor, a single peripheral blood sample of about 120 mL on average was drawn into heparinised tubes. A BD FACSAria II and a panel including CD45RO, CCR7, CD25, CD127, CD95 and CD27 were used to sort naive, central memory, regulatory and stem cell-like memory CD4+ T cells. Every sorted population had a purity above 98%. PBMCs were isolated immediately by Lymphoprep density gradient centrifugation and stained directly without culture. So that batch effects would be minimized, each experiment stained and sorted samples in pairs, pairing one healthy donor with one patient. Note on this clone: No antigen is known for it. Base qualities are not at hand, and no much larger clone is one base apart.

The chain is assembled from TRBV11-2 and TRBJ2-7; TRBD2 agrees with 9 junctional bases. Sequencing input: stem cell memory CD4+ T cells from blood. The intended sense of this specimen's cell subset or site label: stem cell-like memory CD4+ T cells. The TCR originated in a woman younger than 35 in good health. The CDR3 reads CASTPLAGGFSYEQYF. The sequenced DNA is TGTGCCAGCACCCCCCTGGCGGGAGGGTTCTCCTACGAGCAGTACTTC.